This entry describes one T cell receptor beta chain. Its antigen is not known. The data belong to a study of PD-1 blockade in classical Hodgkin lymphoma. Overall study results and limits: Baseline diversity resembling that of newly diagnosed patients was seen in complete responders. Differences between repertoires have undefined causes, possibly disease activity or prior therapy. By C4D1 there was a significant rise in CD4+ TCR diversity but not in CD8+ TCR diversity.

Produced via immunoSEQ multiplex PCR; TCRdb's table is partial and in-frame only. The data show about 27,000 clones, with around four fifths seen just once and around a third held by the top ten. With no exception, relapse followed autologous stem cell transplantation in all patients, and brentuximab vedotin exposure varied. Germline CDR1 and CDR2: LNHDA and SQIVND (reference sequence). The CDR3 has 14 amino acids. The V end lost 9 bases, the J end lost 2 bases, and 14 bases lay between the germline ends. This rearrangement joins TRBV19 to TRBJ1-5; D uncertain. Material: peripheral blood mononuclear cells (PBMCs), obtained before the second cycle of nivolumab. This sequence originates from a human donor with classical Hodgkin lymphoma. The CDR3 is CASLLHGGNQPQHF. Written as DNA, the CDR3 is TGTGCCAGCCTACTCCACGGAGGCAATCAGCCCCAGCATTTT.